The 20 T cell receptor beta chains below were found in one sample sequenced in a study of blood T cell repertoires in COVID-19. Sequencing was performed with immunoSEQ multiplex PCR; in TCRdb, only in-frame clones are kept and a portion is missing. This repertoire shows about 170,000 clones, roughly 87% found once; its top ten account for around 1.3%. Sequencing was carried out using PBMCs or T cells enriched from blood (not recorded which). These receptor sequences come from a human donor with acute COVID-19. The donor label of this sample is uncertain.

This chain connects TRBV15 to TRBJ2-3, with D perhaps TRBD2 (5 bases). The CDR3 totals 17 residues. The V gene's germline CDR1 is LNHNV and CDR2 YYDKDF (reference sequence). The V end was cut by 0 bases, the J end by 3 bases, with 16 bases between. CDR3 nucleotides: TGTGCCACCAGCAGAGAATCCCCCTGGGGAGTGACAGATACGCAGTATTTT. This sequence encodes CATSRESPWGVTDTQYF.

The J gene is TRBJ2-1, the V gene TRBV4-1; TRBD2 agrees at 14 bases. In germline, CDR1 is MGHRA, CDR2 YSYEKL. V was clipped by 3 bases and J by 8 bases; unmatched bases: 3. CDR3 length: 15 amino acids. CDR3 nucleotide sequence: TGCGCCAGCAGCCAGACTAGCGGGGGGGCAGATGAGCAGTTCTTC. It codes for CASSQTSGGADEQFF.

This chain joins TRBV24-1 and TRBJ1-3; a possible D gene is TRBD1 (6 bases). CDR1 is KGHDR, CDR2 SFDVKD, per germline. This CDR3 has 13 residues. Trimming took off 7 bases at V and 4 bases at J, with 10 bases between the two ends. DNA for the CDR3: TGTGCCACCAGCCCAGGGGTGGGAAACACCATATATTTT. It specifies CATSPGVGNTIYF.

V usage is TRBV4-2 and J usage is TRBJ1-4; perhaps TRBD1 as D (5 bases). The V end lost 4 bases, the J end lost 4 bases, and 13 bases lay between the germline ends. The CDR3 is made up of 15 amino acids. Germline assignment: CDR1 LGHNA and CDR2 YNFKEQ. The DNA of the CDR3 is TGTGCCAGCAGCCCGGGAGGGGCCGGTAATGAAAAACTGTTTTTT. Translating gives CASSPGGAGNEKLFF.

The rearrangement joins TRBV5-1 to TRBJ1-2; the match to TRBD1 covers 10 bases. This CDR3 comprises 14 residues. CDR1 is SGHRS, CDR2 YFSETQ, per germline. Trimming cost V 2 bases and J 7 bases; bases outside gene matches: 5. The CDR3 region is CASSFGTGVFGYTF. Here the CDR3 DNA reads TGCGCCAGCAGCTTTGGGACAGGGGTTTTTGGCTACACCTTC.

This sequence joins TRBV19 and TRBJ2-7, with a tentative D call TRBD2 (6 bases). The germline V and J ends were trimmed by 3 bases and 3 bases, with 15 bases remaining between them. In germline, CDR1 is LNHDA, CDR2 SQIVND (reference sequence). The CDR3 length is 15 residues. CDR3 region: CASSIGGRPDYEQYF. The CDR3 DNA sequence: TGTGCCAGTAGTATTGGGGGGAGGCCCGACTACGAGCAGTACTTC.

The chain couples TRBV19 to TRBJ2-3, with D possibly being TRBD2 (5 bases). The V gene lost 4 bases and the J gene lost 1 base, with 15 bases spanning the gap. Germline V lookup: CDR1 LNHDA, CDR2 SQIVND (reference sequence). The CDR3 length is 16 residues. CDR3 loop: CASSNYEGMGTDTQYF. In nucleotides, the CDR3 is TGTGCCAGTAGTAATTACGAGGGTATGGGCACAGATACGCAGTATTTT.

The gene calls are TRBV5-4 and TRBJ2-2; D is uncertain. Germline V CDR1 and CDR2: SGHNT, YYREEE (reference sequence). With 3 bases removed from V and 4 bases from J, the gap between germline ends came to 4 bases. The CDR3 sequence is 12 residues long. The CDR3 nucleotides are TGTGCCAGCAGCTCCATCACCGGGGAGCTGTTTTTT. Translation gives CASSSITGELFF.

The CDR3 DNA sequence: TGTGCCAGCAGCTTAATTGGGGGGGCTCTTAATGAGCAGTTCTTC. It yields the protein CASSLIGGALNEQFF. This chain connects TRBV7-3 to TRBJ2-1; D may be TRBD2 (7 bases). Between the trimmed V and J ends, which lost 1 base and 7 bases, there was a span of 14 bases. Germline V gives CDR1 SGHTA, CDR2 FQGTGA. The CDR3 contains 15 residues.

This clone was observed a handful of times. The chain carries TRBV2 and TRBJ2-5; 14 bases are shared with TRBD2. Germline CDR1 reads SNHLY; CDR2 reads FYNNEI. The CDR3 sequence is 16 residues long. J gave up 3 bases and V 7 bases, and 7 bases lay outside the gene matches. The CDR3 protein is CASTETSGGAKETQYF. In DNA, the CDR3 is TGTGCCAGCACCGAGACTAGCGGGGGGGCGAAAGAGACCCAGTACTTC.

V usage is TRBV6-7 and J usage is TRBJ2-7; D is unresolved. TRBV6-7 is an open reading frame, and its role is uncertain. V was pared by 7 bases and J by 0 bases, with 10 bases between. The CDR3 loop spans 13 amino acids. CDR3 loop: CASTLALSYEQYF. CDR3 coding DNA: TGTGCCAGCACTTTAGCCCTCTCCTACGAGCAGTACTTC.

The V call is TRBV9, the J call TRBJ2-1, with a tentative D call TRBD2 (5 bases). Germline V CDR1 and CDR2: SGDLS, YYNGEE. V was cut by 3 bases and J by 3 bases, with 16 bases left in between. CDR3 size: 16 residues. The CDR3 coding sequence is TGTGCCAGCAGCGAGGCCGGAGGCACGCACTACAATGAGCAGTTCTTC. Amino acid sequence: CASSEAGGTHYNEQFF.

V usage is TRBV9 and J usage is TRBJ1-1; tentative D call: TRBD1 (5 bases). The germline gives CDR1 SGDLS, CDR2 YYNGEE. This CDR3 spans 15 amino acids. V lost 0 bases and J 4 bases, leaving 13 bases between the germline ends. The CDR3 region has the DNA TGTGCCAGCAGCGTAGGGGCGGGACGGACCACTGAAGCTTTCTTT. It is translated as CASSVGAGRTTEAFF.

The chain links TRBV7-2 to TRBJ2-3; perhaps TRBD1 as D (6 bases). Germline-derived CDR1 and CDR2 are SGHTA and FQGNSA. The CDR3 has 15 residues. The V gene lost 3 bases and the J gene lost 8 bases, with 18 bases spanning the gap. For the CDR3, the DNA is TGTGCCAGCAGCTTTTGGGCAGGGGAGCACGTTACGCAGTATTTT. It yields the protein CASSFWAGEHVTQYF.

This chain connects TRBV5-6 to TRBJ1-2; TRBD1 might be the D (5 bases). The CDR3 loop spans 15 amino acids. The V gene's germline CDR1 is SGHDT and CDR2 YYEEEE. V lost 4 bases to trimming and J lost 3 bases, with 16 bases between them. The CDR3 loop is CASSPLGAWDYGYTF. CDR3 DNA: TGTGCCAGCAGCCCCCTAGGGGCGTGGGACTATGGCTACACCTTC.

This chain joins TRBV30 and TRBJ2-2; the D gene is possibly TRBD2 (6 bases). Germline CDR1 reads GTSNPN; CDR2 reads SVGIG (reference sequence). The V and J ends lost 1 base and 6 bases respectively, with 21 bases between them. The CDR3 totals 17 residues. CDR3 in DNA: TGTGCCTGGAGTGCGGTTAGGGCGCTGCGGGATCCCGGGGAGCTGTTTTTT. It encodes CAWSAVRALRDPGELFF.

J is TRBJ2-1 and V is TRBV27; 11 bases fit TRBD2. Germline V gene data show CDR1 as MNHEY and CDR2 as SMNVEV (reference sequence). This CDR3 contains 15 residues. V trimming: 5 bases; J trimming: 9 bases; junction bases outside the gene matches: 9. In DNA, the CDR3 is TGTGCCAGCAGTGAGATAGCGGGGGGGCGAATTGAGCAGTTCTTC. Translation gives CASSEIAGGRIEQFF.

The rearrangement links TRBV30 to TRBJ1-6; D remains unclear. This CDR3 contains 14 residues. Germline-derived CDR1 and CDR2 are GTSNPN and SVGIG (reference sequence). Deletions cut 0 bases from V and 7 bases from J, with 10 bases between. CDR3 sequence reads: CAWSVDDWNSPLHF. DNA of the CDR3: TGTGCCTGGAGTGTAGATGACTGGAATTCACCCCTCCACTTT. Using reference TRBV30 and TRBJ1-6 for the parts outside the CDR3, the full variable domain is SQTIHQWPATLVQPVGSPLSLECTVEGTSNPNLYWYRQAAGRGLQLLFYSVGIGQISSEVPQNLSASRPQDRQFILSSKKLLLSDSGFYLCAWSVDDWNSPLHFGNGTRLTVT.

V gene TRBV29-1 combines with J gene TRBJ2-1, with 10 bases matching TRBD2. Germline CDR1 is SQVTM and CDR2 is ANQGSEA. Unmatched junction bases numbered 4, after V lost 7 bases and J lost 4 bases. CDR3 length equals 13 residues. The CDR3 bases are TGCAGCGGCTTAGCGGGGGGATACAATGAGCAGTTCTTC. This translates into CSGLAGGYNEQFF.

This chain links TRBV29-1 with TRBJ2-5; D remains unclear. The V gene lost 7 bases and the J gene lost 4 bases, with 13 bases spanning the gap. The CDR3 is 12 residues long. Germline lookup yields CDR1 SQVTM and CDR2 ANQGSEA. The CDR3, as DNA: TGCAGCGGAGGCCGGTCCAGAGAGACCCAGTACTTC. Translating gives CSGGRSRETQYF.